The 21 T cell receptor beta chains below were found in one sample sequenced in a study of cytomegalovirus exposure and HLA in healthy donors. The PCR used 60 Vbeta and 13 Jbeta primers. Measured with immunoSEQ multiplex PCR; TCRdb has only the in-frame clones, and not every one. Here the sample spans 90,000 to 120,000 clones, over 70% being singletons. The sequencing sample was made of PBMCs. These receptors were taken from a man aged 30 to 39 in good health and CMV-seronegative.

The chain combines TRBV13 with TRBJ2-7; D possibly corresponds to TRBD2 (5 bases). The germline CDR1 and CDR2 sequences are PRHDT and FYEKMQ (reference sequence). V lost 5 bases, J lost 2 bases, and 16 bases lay in between. The CDR3 is made up of 15 amino acids. In DNA form, the CDR3 reads TGTGCCAGCAGCCCTCGGGAAGGCTCAACCTACGAGCAGTACTTC. Amino acids: CASSPREGSTYEQYF.

The chain employs TRBV9 and TRBJ2-7, with D possibly being TRBD2 (5 bases). Looked up from germline, CDR1 is SGDLS and CDR2 is YYNGEE. The CDR3 is 13 amino acids. Trimming took 2 bases from V and 4 from J, leaving 10 bases between them. The CDR3 here is CASSVSSGYEQYF. CDR3 coding DNA: TGTGCCAGCAGCGTCAGCTCGGGGTACGAGCAGTACTTC.

The genes are TRBV19 and TRBJ1-1; 8 nucleotides align to TRBD1. The CDR3 totals 15 residues. Trimming at V came to 7 bases and at J to 2 bases, leaving 9 bases not matched to a gene. Germline V gene data show CDR1 as LNHDA and CDR2 as SQIVND (reference sequence). The CDR3 sequence: CASIDTGGPNTEAFF. CDR3 DNA sequence: TGTGCCAGTATCGACACAGGGGGTCCTAACACTGAAGCTTTCTTT.

The rearrangement uses TRBV6-6 and TRBJ2-1, with 7 bases matching TRBD2. The V gene's germline CDR1 is MNHNY and CDR2 SVGAGI (reference sequence). V lost 5 bases to trimming and J lost 7 bases; unmatched junction nucleotides: 11. CDR3 length equals 15 residues. The CDR3 protein is CASSPRASGTNEQFF. CDR3 nucleotides: TGTGCCAGCAGTCCCAGGGCTAGCGGAACTAATGAGCAGTTCTTC.

The chain joins TRBV7-6 to TRBJ2-2, with a possible D match to TRBD2 (5 bases). Per germline, CDR1 SGHVS and CDR2 FNYEAQ. V shed 8 bases and J shed 7 bases, with 17 bases lying between them. CDR3 size: 14 residues. For the CDR3, the DNA is TGTGCCAGCTCCCGAGGAGGACGGGACGGGGAGCTGTTTTTT. Its translation: CASSRGGRDGELFF.

This clone was detected a few times. The V and J genes are TRBV12-5 and TRBJ1-4; 7 nucleotides line up with TRBD1. The CDR3 is made up of 17 amino acids. The ends lost 5 bases at V and 5 bases at J; junction bases unmatched: 14. Per germline, CDR1 LGHNT and CDR2 FRNRAP. In DNA, the CDR3 is TGTGCTAGTGGTGAGTGCCAACGGACAGGCCAAAATGAAAAACTGTTTTTT. As protein: CASGECQRTGQNEKLFF.

The chain couples TRBV19 to TRBJ2-2; tentatively, D is TRBD2 (5 bases). CDR1 is LNHDA and CDR2 is SQIVND in the germline V gene (reference sequence). The CDR3 runs to 14 residues. V was cut by 6 bases and J by 4 bases, with 12 bases left in between. The CDR3 DNA follows: TGTGCCAGTAGGTTCGGGAATCCCACCGGGGAGCTGTTTTTT. Amino acid sequence: CASRFGNPTGELFF.

A single count supports this clone. This chain joins TRBV9 and TRBJ2-1; 8 bases fit TRBD2. Germline V CDR1 and CDR2: SGDLS, YYNGEE. CDR3 length: 16 residues. Unmatched junction bases numbered 7, after V lost 2 bases and J lost 3 bases. CDR3 in amino acids: CASSVSGTSIYNEQFF. The CDR3 DNA reads as TGTGCCAGCAGCGTTTCCGGGACTAGTATCTACAATGAGCAGTTCTTC. Together with reference TRBV9 and TRBJ2-1, the CDR3 gives the full variable domain: DSGVTQTPKHLITATGQRVTLRCSPRSGDLSVYWYQQSLDQGLQFLIQYYNGEERAKGNILERFSAQQFPDLHSELNLSSLELGDSALYFCASSVSGTSIYNEQFFGPGTRLTVL.

This clone was observed once. CDR3 in amino acids: CASSLDGAGAGEQYF. The CDR3 DNA is TGTGCCAGCAGCTTAGATGGCGCGGGAGCCGGGGAGCAGTACTTC. The J gene is TRBJ2-7, the V gene TRBV7-9; 7 bases are shared with TRBD2. CDR1 is SEHNR and CDR2 is FQNEAQ in the germline V gene (reference sequence). Trimming removed 1 base from V and 7 bases from J; junction bases left unmatched: 10. The CDR3 runs 15 residues.

The V and J genes are TRBV18 and TRBJ1-5; perhaps TRBD1 as D (5 bases). Germline assignment: CDR1 KGHSH and CDR2 LQKENI. The V and J ends lost 3 bases and 4 bases respectively, with 10 bases between them. The CDR3 is made up of 14 amino acids. For the CDR3, the DNA is TGTGCCAGCTCACCGTGGGCAGGGAATCAGCCCCAGCATTTT. It is translated as CASSPWAGNQPQHF.

This clone came up once. The chain has TRBV27 and TRBJ2-7; possibly TRBD1 for D (6 bases). Germline values: CDR1 MNHEY, CDR2 SMNVEV (reference sequence). The CDR3 length is 14 residues. Trimming took 6 bases from V and 5 from J, leaving 17 bases between them. The CDR3 bases are TGTGCCAGCAGGGAAACAGGGAGTCTGCACGAGCAGTACTTC. Its protein is CASRETGSLHEQYF.

The chain uses TRBV10-3 and TRBJ2-7; TRBD2 matches 7 bases. The junction had 2 bases not matched to a gene; V was cut back by 3 bases and J by 0 bases. Germline CDR1 reads ENHRY; CDR2 reads SYGVKD. The CDR3 loop spans 14 amino acids. CDR3 region: CAISDSSGSYEQYF. The CDR3 DNA is TGTGCCATCAGTGACTCTAGCGGCTCCTACGAGCAGTACTTC.

The DNA of the CDR3 is TGTGCCAGCACACCGACAGGGGACGAGCAGTACTTC. Its translation is CASTPTGDEQYF. The rearrangement links TRBV6-1 to TRBJ2-7, with TRBD1 matching over 8 bases. The CDR3 is 12 amino acids. V was pared by 7 bases and J by 5 bases, with 4 bases of the junction left unmatched. Germline CDR1 MNHNS, CDR2 SASEGT.

The chain joins TRBV30 to TRBJ1-4, with D unresolved. V lost 0 bases to trimming and J lost 0 bases, with 8 bases between them. Germline CDR1 and CDR2: GTSNPN and SVGIG (reference sequence). This CDR3 region has 15 residues. The CDR3 bases are TGTGCCTGGAGTGTACAGACGGCAACTAATGAAAAACTGTTTTTT. Encoded protein: CAWSVQTATNEKLFF.

This clone came up once. The V call is TRBV9, the J call TRBJ2-3, with a tentative D call TRBD2 (6 bases). Trimming removed 6 bases at V and 5 bases at J, with 16 bases between. In germline, CDR1 is SGDLS, CDR2 YYNGEE. There are 14 residues in the CDR3. CDR3 sequence (DNA): TGTGCCAGCACCGACAGCGGGTGGGGAGATACGCAGTATTTT. Translated, it gives CASTDSGWGDTQYF.

V usage is TRBV30 and J usage is TRBJ1-5; no clear D. The germline gives CDR1 GTSNPN, CDR2 SVGIG (reference sequence). There are 12 residues in the CDR3. The V and J ends lost 8 bases and 4 bases respectively, with 12 bases between them. Here the CDR3 DNA reads TGTGCCCCCGACAAAATAAATCAGCCCCAGCATTTT. As protein: CAPDKINQPQHF.

Turning to this clone: Other DNA sequences in this specimen translate into the identical CDR3. This chain links TRBV6-5 with TRBJ2-2; D remains ambiguous. V was clipped by 5 bases and J by 5 bases, with 3 bases between them. This CDR3 is 11 amino acids long. Germline assignment: CDR1 MNHEY and CDR2 SVGAGI. The CDR3, as DNA: TGTGCCAGCAGTCAAACCGGGGAGCTGTTTTTT. Amino acid sequence: CASSQTGELFF.

The chain links TRBV7-2 to TRBJ2-3; TRBD2 matches 11 bases. J gave up 4 bases and V 3 bases, and 3 bases lay outside the gene matches. This CDR3 comprises 15 residues. CDR1 and CDR2 (germline): SGHTA, FQGNSA. The CDR3 coding sequence is TGTGCCAGCAGCTTTGTACTAGCGGGAGCAGATACGCAGTATTTT. It is translated as CASSFVLAGADTQYF. Based on the CDR3 plus reference TRBV7-2 and TRBJ2-3, the full variable domain is GAGVSQSPSNKVTEKGKDVELRCDPISGHTALYWYRQSLGQGLEFLIYFQGNSAPDKSGLPSDRFSAERTGGSVSTLTIQRTQQEDSAVYLCASSFVLAGADTQYFGPGTRLTVL.

This chain connects TRBV10-2 to TRBJ2-3; 13 positions match TRBD2. Germline values: CDR1 WSHSY, CDR2 SAAADI. The V gene end was trimmed by 6 bases and the J gene end by 6 bases; junction bases not matched to a gene: 6. The CDR3 contains 15 residues. The CDR3 DNA is TGCGCCAGCAGGGGACTAGCGGGGCCGCGTGATACGCAGTATTTT. Protein product: CASRGLAGPRDTQYF.

This clone was picked up a small number of times. The same CDR3 can be traced to other DNA sequences in this sample. This CDR3 reads CASSQGQGASYEQYF. DNA for the CDR3: TGCGCCAGCAGCCAAGGGCAGGGGGCGTCCTACGAGCAGTACTTC. This chain links TRBV4-1 with TRBJ2-7; TRBD1 matches 8 bases. Trimming took 1 base from V and 1 from J; bases not matched to a gene: 3. Germline V CDR1 and CDR2: MGHRA, YSYEKL. The CDR3 covers 15 residues.

DNA of the CDR3: TGCGCCAGCAGCCTTCACCCGCACAGGGCCGGCTACGAGCAGTACTTC. It translates to CASSLHPHRAGYEQYF. V is TRBV4-1 and J is TRBJ2-7; tentatively, D is TRBD1 (6 bases). CDR3 length: 16 amino acids. Germline V CDR1 and CDR2: MGHRA, YSYEKL. The ends were cut back, 4 bases at V and 3 bases at J, with 19 bases in the middle.